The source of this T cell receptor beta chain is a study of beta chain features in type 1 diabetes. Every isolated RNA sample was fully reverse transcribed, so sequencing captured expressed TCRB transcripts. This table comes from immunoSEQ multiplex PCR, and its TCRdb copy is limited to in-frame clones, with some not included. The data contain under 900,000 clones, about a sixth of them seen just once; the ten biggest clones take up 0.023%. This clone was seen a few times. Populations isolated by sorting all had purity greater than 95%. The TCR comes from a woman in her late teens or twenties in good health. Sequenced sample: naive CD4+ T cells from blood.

The CDR3 sequence: CSVGGQNPYEQYF. CDR3 nucleotide sequence: TGCAGCGTTGGGGGACAGAACCCCTACGAGCAGTACTTC. The chain carries TRBV29-1 and TRBJ2-7; 7 positions match TRBD1. The CDR3 has 13 residues. Germline V gene data show CDR1 as SQVTM and CDR2 as ANQGSEA. The V segment lost 4 bases and the J segment 2 bases; nucleotides outside the gene matches: 5.